The clone carrying this T cell receptor (beta chain) was seen a handful of times. These data come from a study of blood T cell repertoires in COVID-19. In the study overall: Acute-phase and convalescent COVID-19 samples originated in the United States, Italy and Spain. Nucleic acid was either cDNA or gDNA, and it came from T cells, B-cell-depleted T cells, or PBMCs.

Per the authors' pipeline: Amplification with reference gene primers provided the estimates of nucleated cell counts. Sequenced by immunoSEQ multiplex PCR; TCRdb stores in-frame clones only, minus some. V, J and clone size are taken as reported in that table, and D and trimming were inferred from the DNA itself. The sample yields some 130,000 clones, 79% seen once. This CDR3 has 14 amino acids. The V end was cut by 3 bases, the J end by 1 base, with 9 bases between. Germline CDR1 is SNHLY and CDR2 is FYNNEI. This clonotype originated in a woman aged 80 or over with acute or convalescent COVID-19. This chain uses TRBV2 with TRBJ1-1; D gene unclear. The material sequenced was peripheral blood. The CDR3, as DNA: TGTGCCAGCAGTGAGGAGGTAGGGAACACTGAAGCTTTCTTT. This gives the protein CASSEEVGNTEAFF. The whole variable domain, remainder taken from reference TRBV2 and TRBJ1-1, is EPEVTQTPSHQVTQMGQEVILRCVPISNHLYFYWYRQILGQKVEFLVSFYNNEISEKSEIFDDQFSVERPDGSNFTLKIRSTKLEDSAMYFCASSEEVGNTEAFFGQGTRLTVV.